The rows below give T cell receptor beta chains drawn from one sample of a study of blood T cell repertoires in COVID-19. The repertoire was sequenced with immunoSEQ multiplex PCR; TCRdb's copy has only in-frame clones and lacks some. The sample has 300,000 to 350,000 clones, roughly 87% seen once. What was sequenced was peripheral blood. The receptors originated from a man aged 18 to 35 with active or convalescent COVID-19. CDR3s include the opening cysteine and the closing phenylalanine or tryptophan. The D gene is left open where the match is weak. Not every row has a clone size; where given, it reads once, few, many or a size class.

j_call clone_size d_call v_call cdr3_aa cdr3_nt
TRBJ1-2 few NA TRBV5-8 CASSPTGNYGYTF TGTGCCAGCAGCCCGACGGGGAACTATGGCTACACCTTC
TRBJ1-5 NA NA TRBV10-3 CAISESGGQGQPQHF TGTGCCATCAGTGAGTCCGGGGGGCAGGGACAGCCCCAGCATTTT
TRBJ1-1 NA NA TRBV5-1 CASRGADLGGRTFF TGCGCCAGCAGGGGGGCGGACCTGGGAGGGCGGACTTTCTTT
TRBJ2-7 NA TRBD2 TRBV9 CASNQGTSGFYEQYF TGTGCCAGCAACCAAGGGACTAGCGGATTCTACGAGCAGTACTTC
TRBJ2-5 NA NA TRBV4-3 CASSQTGNQETQYF TGCGCCAGCAGCCAAACGGGGAACCAAGAGACCCAGTACTTC
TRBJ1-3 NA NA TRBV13 CASSFFSNSGNTIYF TGTGCCAGCAGCTTTTTTTCCAACTCTGGAAACACCATATATTTT
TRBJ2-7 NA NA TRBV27 CASSLGPSQTYEQYF TGTGCCAGCAGTTTGGGCCCTAGCCAGACCTACGAGCAGTACTTC
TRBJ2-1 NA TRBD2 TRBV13 CASSPRASGRANEQFF TGTGCCAGCAGCCCCCGGGCTAGCGGGAGGGCCAATGAGCAGTTCTTC
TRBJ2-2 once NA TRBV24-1 CATSDLNRNTGELFF TGTGCCACCAGTGATTTGAACAGAAACACCGGGGAGCTGTTTTTT
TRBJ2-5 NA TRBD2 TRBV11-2 CASSPGGAQYF TGTGCCAGCAGCCCCGGGGGGGCCCAGTACTTC
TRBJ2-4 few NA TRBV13 CASSLISTGGTIQYF TGTGCCAGCAGCTTAATTTCAACAGGTGGTACCATTCAGTACTTC
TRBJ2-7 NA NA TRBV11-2 CASSFILLPGGEQYF TGTGCCAGCAGCTTTATCCTTCTTCCCGGCGGCGAGCAGTACTTC
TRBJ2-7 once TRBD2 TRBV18 CASSTTGEGAGVVYEQYF TGTGCCAGCTCTACCACCGGCGAGGGAGCGGGAGTGGTATACGAGCAGTACTTC
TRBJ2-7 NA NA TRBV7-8 CASSFLAEGQATYEQYF TGTGCCAGCAGCTTTCTTGCGGAGGGCCAGGCAACCTACGAGCAGTACTTC
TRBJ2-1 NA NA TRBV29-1 CSVVNRLIHGGSYNEQFF TGCAGCGTTGTTAACCGGCTAATTCACGGAGGGTCCTACAATGAGCAGTTCTTC
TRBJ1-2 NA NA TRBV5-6 CASTYGGTNYGYTF TGTGCCAGCACCTACGGGGGGACCAACTATGGCTACACCTTC
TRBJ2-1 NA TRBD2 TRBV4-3 CASSQELAGVYNEQFF TGCGCCAGCAGCCAAGAACTAGCGGGGGTGTACAATGAGCAGTTCTTC
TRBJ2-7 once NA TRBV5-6 CASSLNQGSSYEQYF TGTGCCAGCAGCTTGAATCAGGGATCCTCCTACGAGCAGTACTTC
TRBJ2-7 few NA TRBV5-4 CASSLFGGLEQYF TGTGCCAGCAGCTTGTTTGGGGGCCTCGAGCAGTACTTC
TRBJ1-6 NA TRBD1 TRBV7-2 CASSSGQGYNSPLHF TGTGCCAGCAGCTCGGGACAGGGGTATAATTCACCCCTCCACTTT
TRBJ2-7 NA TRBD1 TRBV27 CASRGGQGPEQYF TGTGCCAGCAGAGGAGGACAGGGGCCCGAGCAGTACTTC
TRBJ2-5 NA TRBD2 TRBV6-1 CASSGRLAGVGETQYF TGTGCCAGCAGTGGGAGACTAGCGGGAGTCGGGGAGACCCAGTACTTC